The T cell receptor beta chain under discussion was sequenced for a study of T cell repertoires in cytomegalovirus infection (dated by TCRdb to between 2019 and 2020). Study-wide context: The HLA type of each donor mattered for the analysis, because public TCR beta signatures pointed to carriage of CMV infection along with the matching HLA type. General study outcomes and caveats: The ex vivo response was dominated by HLA-C-restricted CMV-specific TCR beta clonotypes, which also provided the single most frequent clonotype in two of eight donors. In both this cohort and an independent roughly 350-donor cohort, the cumulative frequency of public TCR beta family members distinguished carriers of CMV infection plus the relevant HLA type.

Sequencing instrument: Illumina HiSeq 1500. TCRdb reran the public reads through fastp at Q25 and MiXCR, keeping productive beta chains. Every distinct CDR3 protein forms one entry, paired with its most common genes and DNA. Across this sample there are almost 300,000 distinct CDR3 sequences, with about 9.1% seen only once. The top ten hold approximately 2.4% of the sample. In its sample, this clonotype was seen many times. It has no known antigen specificity. There are no base qualities to consult, and no much larger clone falls within one base. Sequencing input: PBMCs. The TCR originated in a human donor in good health (CMV status not recorded). Some clones in this sample may be carry-over from other donors' samples.

The DNA sequence is TGCGCCAGCAGCCAAGACCCGAGCCGGAACACTGAAGCTTTCTTT. This translates into CASSQDPSRNTEAFF. The chain was built from TRBV4-1 and TRBJ1-1; no D gene can be assigned with confidence. The CDR3, from cysteine to phenylalanine, totals 15 residues. Kept here is only the CDR3 DNA, which spans 45 bases and is read in frame from base 1. CDR1 is given as MGHRA and CDR2 as YSYEKL, both from the germline V gene. Trimming removed 0 bases from V and 1 base from J, leaving 9 bases between the germline ends.